This TCR beta chain was documented in a study of T cells in Graves' hyperthyroidism and ophthalmopathy. Study overall: Staff took peripheral blood when the initial diagnosis was made, before any treatment began.

V lost 0 bases, J lost 0 bases, and 9 bases lay in between. Per the germline V gene, CDR1 is MNHNY and CDR2 is SVGAGI (reference sequence). The CDR3 totals 16 residues. Amplification of TCR beta CDR3 regions used RNA as the template. In the first-round RT-PCR of the TCR CDR3, the HTBI primer set was used. TCRdb analysed the multiplex PCR reads with MiXCR anew, one entry per CDR3 protein. The sample lists roughly 720,000 distinct CDR3 sequences; 15% to 20% were seen once. The chain uses TRBV6-6 and TRBJ2-1; D is possibly TRBD2 (5 bases). This sequence originates from a man between 50 and 59 years old with Graves' hyperthyroidism. What was sequenced was blood. The CDR3 nucleotides read TGTGCCAGCAGTTACTCGAATCTAGCCTCCTACAATGAGCAGTTCTTC. It is translated as CASSYSNLASYNEQFF.